The subject of this entry is one T cell receptor beta chain. Its antigen has not been determined. The sample holds no much larger clone one base away, and base qualities are not on file. The library was made by PCR. Sequencing instrument: Illumina HiSeq 2500. To reduce PCR and sequencing biases, unique molecular identifiers were built into the TCR beta cDNA libraries. Per 1 to 10 million input T cells, roughly 500,000 cDNA molecules were obtained, such that each molecule approximated one T cell. The patient libraries were prepared and sequenced with the same protocol used for the earlier healthy control dataset. Samples belonging to the same batch were prepared together, multiplexed and sequenced on a shared HiSeq lane. On the authors' methods: Raw barcoded reads were processed with MIGEC, and single-read molecular identifier groups were discarded before consensus assembly and CDR3 extraction. Clonotype tables were post-analysed with VDJtools, normalizing diversity by down-sampling all datasets to the smallest sample size. To correct batch-related cross-sample contamination, repertoire overlap clustering matched CDR3 amino acid sequences but not nucleotide sequences. The public reads were reprocessed in TCRdb via fastp at Q25 and MiXCR, keeping in-frame beta chains. Each CDR3 protein appears once, grouped with its most common genes and DNA. What appears here as the V and J calls and clone size reflects TCRdb's work, not the paper's. This sample has about 810,000 distinct CDR3 sequences in its table, and roughly half of those were observed once. In total, the top ten clones hold around 4.5% of the sample.

CDR1 is given as MNHEY and CDR2 as SVGEGT, both from the germline V gene. V ends up 7 bases short and J 8 bases short, with an unmatched junction base count of 11. The CDR3 holds 15 amino acids from the cysteine to the phenylalanine. The only DNA kept is the CDR3, 45 bases in frame from the first base. TCR beta repertoires were profiled from peripheral blood of about a dozen young patients with multiple sclerosis to demonstrate the VDJtools post-analysis software. Multiple sclerosis patients were children and adolescents aged roughly 6 to 16 years. The source of the sample is a study of post-analysis software for immune sequencing data (dated by TCRdb to about 2015). About the investigation overall: Relapsing-remitting, secondary progressive and progressive-relapsing multiple sclerosis were recorded as disease courses, and subtype annotation was lacking for some patients. The patient repertoires were compared against approximately eleven previously published healthy control repertoires obtained from donors aged about 6 to 28 years. A subset of samples was prepared in parallel using single-end sample barcoding, then pooled and co-amplified after Illumina adapter ligation. Beyond this particular receptor, the publication reports: The control group was slightly older than the multiple sclerosis patient group. About five TRBV segments, including TRBV5-6, TRBV5-1 and TRBV20-1, were significantly more frequent in patients than controls. Significantly lower normalized Chao1 diversity was found in multiple sclerosis patients than in controls, suggesting substantial peripheral T-cell clonal expansion. When samples were clustered directly using the F measure, samples prepared in the same batch co-clustered strongly, which prompted a batch-effect correction.

Sequenced sample: blood. This receptor was taken from a girl aged 5 to 17 with multiple sclerosis. The chain employs TRBV6-2 or TRBV6-3 and TRBJ2-1; TRBD1 fits 10 bases in the junction. The nucleotide sequence reads as follows: TGTGCCAGCACATTCGGGGACAGGGGCACATATGAGCAGTTCTTC. The encoded protein is CASTFGDRGTYEQFF.